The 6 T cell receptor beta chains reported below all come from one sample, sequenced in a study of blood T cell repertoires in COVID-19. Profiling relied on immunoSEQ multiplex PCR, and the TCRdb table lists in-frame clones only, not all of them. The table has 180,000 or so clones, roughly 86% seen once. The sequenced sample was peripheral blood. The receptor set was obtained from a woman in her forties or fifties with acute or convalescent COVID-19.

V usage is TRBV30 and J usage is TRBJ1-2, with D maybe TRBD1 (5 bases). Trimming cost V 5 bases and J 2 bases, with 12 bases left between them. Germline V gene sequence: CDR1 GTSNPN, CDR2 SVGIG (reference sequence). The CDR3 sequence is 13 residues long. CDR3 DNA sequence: TGTGCCTGGCATCGGACACCCAACTATGGCTACACCTTC. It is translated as CAWHRTPNYGYTF. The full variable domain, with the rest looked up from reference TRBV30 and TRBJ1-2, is SQTIHQWPATLVQPVGSPLSLECTVEGTSNPNLYWYRQAAGRGLQLLFYSVGIGQISSEVPQNLSASRPQDRQFILSSKKLLLSDSGFYLCAWHRTPNYGYTFGSGTRLTVV.

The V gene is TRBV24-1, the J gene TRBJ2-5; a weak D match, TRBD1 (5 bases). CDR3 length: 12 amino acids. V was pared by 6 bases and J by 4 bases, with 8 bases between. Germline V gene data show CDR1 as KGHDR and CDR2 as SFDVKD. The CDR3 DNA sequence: TGTGCCACCAGTACAAGGGGAGAGACCCAGTACTTC. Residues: CATSTRGETQYF.

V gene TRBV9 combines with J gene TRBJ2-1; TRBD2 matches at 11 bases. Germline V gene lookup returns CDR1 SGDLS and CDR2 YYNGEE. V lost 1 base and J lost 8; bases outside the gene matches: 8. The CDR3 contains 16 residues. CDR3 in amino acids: CASSVLGSGRAHEQFF. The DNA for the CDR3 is TGTGCCAGCAGCGTATTGGGTAGCGGGAGGGCCCATGAGCAGTTCTTC.

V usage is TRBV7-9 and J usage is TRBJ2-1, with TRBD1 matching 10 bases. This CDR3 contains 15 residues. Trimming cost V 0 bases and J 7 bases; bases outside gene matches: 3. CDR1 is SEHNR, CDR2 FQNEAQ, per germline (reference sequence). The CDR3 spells CASSLAGTGANEQFF. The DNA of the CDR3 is TGTGCCAGCAGCTTAGCGGGGACAGGGGCAAATGAGCAGTTCTTC.

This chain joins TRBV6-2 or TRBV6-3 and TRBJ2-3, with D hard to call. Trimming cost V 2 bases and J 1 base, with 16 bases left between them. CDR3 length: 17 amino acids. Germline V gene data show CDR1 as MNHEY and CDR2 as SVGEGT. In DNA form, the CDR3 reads TGTGCCAGCAGTTACACCCCGGGTCCCAAGGGCACAGATACGCAGTATTTT. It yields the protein CASSYTPGPKGTDTQYF.

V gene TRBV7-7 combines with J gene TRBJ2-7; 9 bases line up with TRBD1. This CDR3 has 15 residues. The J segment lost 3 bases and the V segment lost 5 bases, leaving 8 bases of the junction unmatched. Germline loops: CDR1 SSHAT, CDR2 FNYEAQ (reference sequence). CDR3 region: CASSMGQGDNYEQYF. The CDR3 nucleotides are TGTGCCAGCAGCATGGGACAGGGAGACAACTACGAGCAGTACTTC. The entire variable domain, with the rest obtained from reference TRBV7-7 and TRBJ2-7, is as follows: GAGVSQSPRYKVTKRGQDVTLRCDPISSHATLYWYQQALGQGPEFLTYFNYEAQPDKSGLPSDRFSAERPEGSISTLTIQRTEQRDSAMYRCASSMGQGDNYEQYFGPGTRLTVT.